One sample yielded the 14 T cell receptor beta chains listed below, sequenced in a study of blood T cell repertoires in COVID-19. Libraries were prepared by immunoSEQ multiplex PCR; TCRdb keeps only in-frame clonotypes and omits some of them. The sample comprises tens of thousands of clones, around 81% of which are singletons, and 7.2% rests with the top ten. Sequencing input: peripheral blood. The receptor set was obtained from a man aged 60 to 69 with acute or convalescent COVID-19.

CDR3 loop: CASGRTSGDSYTQYF. For the CDR3, the DNA is TGTGCCAGCGGAAGGACTAGCGGGGATTCTTATACGCAGTATTTT. V is TRBV6-4 and J is TRBJ2-3; 12 bases align to TRBD2. J lost 7 bases, V lost 8 bases, and 10 bases had no gene match. CDR3 length: 15 residues. In germline, CDR1 is MRHNA, CDR2 SNTAGT.

The V call is TRBV11-2, the J call TRBJ2-5; 9 bases are a match to TRBD2. The junction had 6 bases not matched to a gene; V was cut back by 5 bases and J by 5 bases. Germline V gene lookup returns CDR1 SGHAT and CDR2 FQNNGV. CDR3 length: 14 amino acids. This CDR3 reads CASSGGLAQETQYF. DNA for the CDR3: TGTGCCAGCAGCGGGGGACTAGCTCAGGAGACCCAGTACTTC.

The gene calls are TRBV6-5 and TRBJ1-4; D unresolved. The V end lost 7 bases, the J end lost 0 bases, and 9 bases lay between the germline ends. The germline V gene has CDR1 MNHEY and CDR2 SVGAGI. This CDR3 is built from 14 residues. CDR3 region: CASTLRATNEKLFF. CDR3 nucleotide sequence: TGTGCCAGCACCCTACGGGCAACTAATGAAAAACTGTTTTTT.

The V gene is TRBV3-1 (or the pseudogene TRBV3-2), the J gene TRBJ2-3; possibly TRBD2 for D (5 bases). The germline CDR1 and CDR2 sequences are LGHDT and YNNKEL (reference sequence). The CDR3 is made up of 15 amino acids. V was cut by 4 bases and J by 0 bases, with 11 bases left in between. The CDR3 is CASSPSGESTDTQYF. In nucleotides, the CDR3 is TGTGCCAGCAGCCCCTCCGGGGAGAGCACAGATACGCAGTATTTT.

The V and J genes are TRBV6-1 and TRBJ2-6, with D possibly TRBD2 on 6 matching bases. The germline gives CDR1 MNHNS, CDR2 SASEGT. The CDR3 runs to 15 residues. V lost 3 bases and J 1 base, leaving 7 bases between the germline ends. The CDR3 protein is CASSDGGSGANVLTF. In DNA form, the CDR3 reads TGTGCCAGCAGTGACGGAGGGTCTGGGGCCAACGTCCTGACTTTC.

The CDR3, as DNA: TGTGCCAGCAGCGCGGGACTAGCGGGGGGCACAGATACGCAGTATTTT. This translates into CASSAGLAGGTDTQYF. The gene calls are TRBV7-9 and TRBJ2-3, with 14 nucleotides matching TRBD2. This CDR3 has 16 amino acids. Trimming at V came to 5 bases and at J to 1 base, leaving 2 bases not matched to a gene. The germline V gene encodes CDR1 SEHNR and CDR2 FQNEAQ (reference sequence).

The count of this clone is one. CDR3 in amino acids: CASSTQTVGAAYEQYF. The CDR3 DNA follows: TGCGCCAGCAGCACCCAAACAGTGGGGGCGGCCTACGAGCAGTACTTC. The V and J genes are TRBV5-1 and TRBJ2-7, with D possibly TRBD1 on 6 matching bases. This CDR3 has 16 residues. The V gene lost 4 bases and the J gene lost 2 bases, with 19 bases spanning the gap. Germline V gene sequence: CDR1 SGHRS, CDR2 YFSETQ.

V is TRBV7-3 and J is TRBJ1-2; TRBD1 is a possible D gene (6 bases). This CDR3 is built from 13 residues. Germline loops: CDR1 SGHTA, CDR2 FQGTGA. V lost 3 bases and J lost 7, with 12 bases in between. CDR3 sequence (DNA): TGTGCCAGCAGCTTCGTCTGGGACACTGGCTACACCTTC. As protein: CASSFVWDTGYTF.

The CDR3 DNA reads TGTGCCAGCAGCTCCGAACAGGAAGTCACTGAAGCTTTCTTT. This sequence encodes CASSSEQEVTEAFF. V is TRBV7-9 and J is TRBJ1-1, with a possible D match to TRBD1 (5 bases). CDR3 length: 14 amino acids. Germline lookup yields CDR1 SEHNR and CDR2 FQNEAQ (reference sequence). V lost 4 bases and J lost 4, with 13 bases in between.

Notes on this clone: At one of its ends the junction is not consistent with the germline gene, which may arise from a read error. CDR3 region: CASTLTGGGEYTQYF. As DNA, the CDR3 is TGTGCCAGCACCTTAACGGGGGGGGGCGAATATACGCAGTATTTT. The V call is TRBV11-2, the J call TRBJ2-3; 8 nucleotides match TRBD2. Germline V gene sequence: CDR1 SGHAT, CDR2 FQNNGV. The CDR3 runs 15 residues.

The CDR3 reads CASSGSSGATSTDTQYF. The CDR3 DNA reads TGTGCCAGCTCAGGTTCGAGCGGGGCAACTAGCACAGATACGCAGTATTTT. The rearrangement uses TRBV7-6 and TRBJ2-3; the match to TRBD2 covers 7 bases. Germline lookup yields CDR1 SGHVS and CDR2 FNYEAQ. This CDR3 is 17 amino acids long. V lost 8 bases and J lost 0; bases outside the gene matches: 14.

The rearrangement joins TRBV6-5 to TRBJ1-6; maybe TRBD1 (6 bases). The CDR3 has 13 residues. Germline assignment: CDR1 MNHEY and CDR2 SVGAGI. V shed 6 bases and J shed 4 bases, with 7 bases lying between them. The CDR3 DNA is TGTGCCAGCAGGGACAGTTATAATTCACCCCTCCACTTT. Its protein product is CASRDSYNSPLHF.

The chain links TRBV12-3 or TRBV12-4 to TRBJ2-3; 8 nucleotides match TRBD1. The ends lost 6 bases at V and 4 bases at J; junction bases unmatched: 3. This CDR3 contains 13 residues. The CDR3 nucleotides read TGTGCCAGCAGCCGCAGGGGGCCAGATACGCAGTATTTT. Protein: CASSRRGPDTQYF.

On this clone itself: Its ends do not fully match the called genes, so a read error is possible. The rearrangement uses TRBV7-9 and TRBJ2-1; 12 bases match TRBD2. This CDR3 region has 15 residues. The germline V gene encodes CDR1 SEHNR and CDR2 FQNEAQ (reference sequence). CDR3 loop: CASSLAGGRPNEQFF. The CDR3 nucleotides read TGTGCCAGCAGCCTAGCGGGGGGGCGCCCCAATGAGCAGTTCTTC. Full variable domain (rest looked up from reference TRBV7-9 and TRBJ2-1): DTGVSQNPRHKITKRGQNVTFRCDPISEHNRLYWYRQTLGQGPEFLTYFQNEAQLEKSRLLSDRFSAERPKGSFSTLEIQRTEQGDSAMYLCASSLAGGRPNEQFFGPGTRLTVL.